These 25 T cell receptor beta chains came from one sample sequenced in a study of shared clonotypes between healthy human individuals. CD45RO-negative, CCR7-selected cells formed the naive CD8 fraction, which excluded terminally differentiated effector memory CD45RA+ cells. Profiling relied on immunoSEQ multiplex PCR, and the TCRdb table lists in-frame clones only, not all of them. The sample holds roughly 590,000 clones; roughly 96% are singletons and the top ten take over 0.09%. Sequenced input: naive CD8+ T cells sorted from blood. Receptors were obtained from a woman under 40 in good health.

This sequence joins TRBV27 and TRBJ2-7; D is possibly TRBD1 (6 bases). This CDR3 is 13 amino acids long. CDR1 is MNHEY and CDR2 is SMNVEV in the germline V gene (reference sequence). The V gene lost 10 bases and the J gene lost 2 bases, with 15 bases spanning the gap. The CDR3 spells CATGEGVTYEQYF. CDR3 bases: TGTGCCACAGGGGAAGGAGTTACCTACGAGCAGTACTTC.

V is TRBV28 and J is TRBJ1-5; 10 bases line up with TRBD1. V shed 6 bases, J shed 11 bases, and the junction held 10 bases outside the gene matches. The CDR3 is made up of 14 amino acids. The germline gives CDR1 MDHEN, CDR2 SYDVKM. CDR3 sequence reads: CASRVDRGPEAQHF. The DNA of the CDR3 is TGTGCCAGCAGGGTAGACAGGGGGCCTGAGGCCCAGCATTTT.

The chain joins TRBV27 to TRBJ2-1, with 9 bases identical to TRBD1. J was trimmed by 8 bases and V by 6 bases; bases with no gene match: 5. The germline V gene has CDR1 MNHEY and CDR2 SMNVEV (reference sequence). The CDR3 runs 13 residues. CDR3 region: CASSLGTGHEQFF. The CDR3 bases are TGTGCCAGCAGCCTCGGGACAGGGCATGAGCAGTTCTTC.

Here the CDR3 reads CASKEAGVEQYF. CDR3 coding DNA: TGTGCCAGCAAAGAAGCGGGAGTCGAGCAGTACTTC. This chain connects TRBV2 to TRBJ2-7, with 8 bases matching TRBD2. CDR3 size: 12 residues. Trimming at V came to 7 bases and at J to 6 bases, leaving 5 bases not matched to a gene. CDR1 SNHLY and CDR2 FYNNEI come from the germline V gene. The complete variable domain, with remaining parts taken from reference TRBV2 and TRBJ2-7, reads EPEVTQTPSHQVTQMGQEVILRCVPISNHLYFYWYRQILGQKVEFLVSFYNNEISEKSEIFDDQFSVERPDGSNFTLKIRSTKLEDSAMYFCASKEAGVEQYFGPGTRLTVT.

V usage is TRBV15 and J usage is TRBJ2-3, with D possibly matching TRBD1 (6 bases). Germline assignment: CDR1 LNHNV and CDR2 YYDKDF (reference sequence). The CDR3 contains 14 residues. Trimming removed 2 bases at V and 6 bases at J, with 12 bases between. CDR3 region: CATSRTTGSDTQYF. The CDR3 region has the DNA TGTGCCACCAGCAGAACAACAGGGTCCGATACGCAGTATTTT.

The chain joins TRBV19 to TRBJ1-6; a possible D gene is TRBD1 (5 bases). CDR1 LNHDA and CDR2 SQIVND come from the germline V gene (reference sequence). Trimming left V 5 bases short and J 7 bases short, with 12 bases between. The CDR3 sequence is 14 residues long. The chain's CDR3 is CASSDSPINSPLHF. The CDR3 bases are TGTGCCAGTAGTGACAGCCCTATCAATTCACCCCTCCACTTT. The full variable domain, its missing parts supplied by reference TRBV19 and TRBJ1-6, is DGGITQSPKYLFRKEGQNVTLSCEQNLNHDAMYWYRQDPGQGLRLIYYSQIVNDFQKGDIAEGYSVSREKKESFPLTVTSAQKNPTAFYLCASSDSPINSPLHFGNGTRLTVT.

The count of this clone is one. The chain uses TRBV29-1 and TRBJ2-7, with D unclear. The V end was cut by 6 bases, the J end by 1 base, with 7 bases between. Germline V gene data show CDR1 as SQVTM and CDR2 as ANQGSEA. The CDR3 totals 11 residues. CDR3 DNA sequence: TGCAGCGTAGGTCATTCCTACGAGCAGTACTTC. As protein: CSVGHSYEQYF.

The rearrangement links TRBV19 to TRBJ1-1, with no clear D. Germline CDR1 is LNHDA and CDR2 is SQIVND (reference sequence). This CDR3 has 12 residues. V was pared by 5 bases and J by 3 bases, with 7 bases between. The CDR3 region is CASSLGYTEAFF. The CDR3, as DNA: TGTGCCAGTAGTCTGGGGTACACTGAAGCTTTCTTT.

The CDR3: CASSHSSTDTQYF. The CDR3 nucleotides read TGTGCCAGCAGCCACTCTAGCACAGATACGCAGTATTTT. This chain uses TRBV7-7 with TRBJ2-3; no clear D gene. The CDR3 loop spans 13 amino acids. Germline V CDR1 and CDR2: SSHAT, FNYEAQ (reference sequence). Trimming left V 5 bases short and J 0 bases short, with 6 bases between.

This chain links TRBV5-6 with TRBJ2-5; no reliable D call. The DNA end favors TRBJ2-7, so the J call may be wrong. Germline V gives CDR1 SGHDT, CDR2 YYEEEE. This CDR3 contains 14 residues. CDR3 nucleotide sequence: TGTGCCAGCAGCGCAGGTAGTTTTCACTACGAGCAGTACTTC. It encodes CASSAGSFHYEQYF.

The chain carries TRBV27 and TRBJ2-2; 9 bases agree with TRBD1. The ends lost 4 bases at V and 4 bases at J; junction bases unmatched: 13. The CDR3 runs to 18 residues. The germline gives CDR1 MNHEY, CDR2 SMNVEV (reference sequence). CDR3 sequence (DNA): TGTGCCAGCAGTTCGGACAGGGGCGGCTGGCAGCCCACCGGGGAGCTGTTTTTT. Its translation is CASSSDRGGWQPTGELFF.

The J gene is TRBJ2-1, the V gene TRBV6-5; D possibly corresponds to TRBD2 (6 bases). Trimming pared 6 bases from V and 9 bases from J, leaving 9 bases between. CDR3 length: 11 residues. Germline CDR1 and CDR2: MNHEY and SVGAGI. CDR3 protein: CASSAGGEQFF. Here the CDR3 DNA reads TGTGCCAGCAGCGCCGGGGGTGAGCAGTTCTTC.

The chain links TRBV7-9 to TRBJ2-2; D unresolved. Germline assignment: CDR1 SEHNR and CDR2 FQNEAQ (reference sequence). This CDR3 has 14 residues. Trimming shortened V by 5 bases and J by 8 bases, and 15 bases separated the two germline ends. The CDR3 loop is CASSPDTFLGELFF. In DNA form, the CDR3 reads TGTGCCAGCAGCCCAGACACCTTTTTAGGGGAGCTGTTTTTT.

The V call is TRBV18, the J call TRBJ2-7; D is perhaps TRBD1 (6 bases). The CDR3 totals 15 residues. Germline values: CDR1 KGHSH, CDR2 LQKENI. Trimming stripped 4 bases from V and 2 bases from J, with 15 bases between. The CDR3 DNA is TGTGCCAGCTCACTAGACAGGACACATCCCTACGAGCAGTACTTC. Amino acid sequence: CASSLDRTHPYEQYF.

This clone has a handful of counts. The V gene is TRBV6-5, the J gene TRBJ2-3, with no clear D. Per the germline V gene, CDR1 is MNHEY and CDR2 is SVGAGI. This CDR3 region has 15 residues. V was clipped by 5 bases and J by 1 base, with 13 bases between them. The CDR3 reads CASSLQWWGTDTQYF. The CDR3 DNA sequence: TGTGCCAGCAGTCTACAGTGGTGGGGCACAGATACGCAGTATTTT.

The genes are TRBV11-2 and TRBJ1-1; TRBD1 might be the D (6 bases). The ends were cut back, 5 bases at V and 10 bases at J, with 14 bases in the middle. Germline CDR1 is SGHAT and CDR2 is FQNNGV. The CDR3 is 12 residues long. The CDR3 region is CASSEGQIRAFF. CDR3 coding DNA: TGTGCCAGCAGCGAAGGACAGATACGAGCTTTCTTT.

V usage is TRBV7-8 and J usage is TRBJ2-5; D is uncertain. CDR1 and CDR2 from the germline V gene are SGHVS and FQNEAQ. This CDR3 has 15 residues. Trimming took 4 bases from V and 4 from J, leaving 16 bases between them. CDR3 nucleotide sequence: TGTGCCAGCAGCTCACACGAGAGGCGCGGAGAGACCCAGTACTTC. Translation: CASSSHERRGETQYF.

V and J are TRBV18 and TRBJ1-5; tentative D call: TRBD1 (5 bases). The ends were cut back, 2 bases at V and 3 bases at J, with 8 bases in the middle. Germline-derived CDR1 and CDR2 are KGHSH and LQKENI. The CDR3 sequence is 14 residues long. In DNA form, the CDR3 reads TGTGCCAGCTCACCAGGGGCAGTCAATCAGCCCCAGCATTTT. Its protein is CASSPGAVNQPQHF.

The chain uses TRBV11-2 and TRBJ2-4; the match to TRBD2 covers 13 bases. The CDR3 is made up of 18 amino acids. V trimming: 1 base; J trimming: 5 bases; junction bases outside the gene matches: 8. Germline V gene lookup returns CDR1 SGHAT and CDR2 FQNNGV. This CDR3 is CASSLGYTSGRAQNIQYF. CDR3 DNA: TGTGCCAGCAGCTTAGGCTATACTAGCGGGAGGGCCCAAAACATTCAGTACTTC.

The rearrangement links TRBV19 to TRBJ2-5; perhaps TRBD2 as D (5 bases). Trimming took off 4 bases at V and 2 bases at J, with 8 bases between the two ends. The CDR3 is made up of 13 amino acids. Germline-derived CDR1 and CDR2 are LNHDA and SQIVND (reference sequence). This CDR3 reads CASSTGLQETQYF. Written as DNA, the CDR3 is TGTGCCAGTAGTACCGGACTTCAAGAGACCCAGTACTTC.

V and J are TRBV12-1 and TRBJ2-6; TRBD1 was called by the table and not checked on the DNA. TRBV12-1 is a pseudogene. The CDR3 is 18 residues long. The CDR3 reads CASSQMYVGQSRANVLTF. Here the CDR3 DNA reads TGTGCCAGCAGCCAAATGTATGTAGGACAAAGTCGGGCCAACGTCCTGACTTTC.

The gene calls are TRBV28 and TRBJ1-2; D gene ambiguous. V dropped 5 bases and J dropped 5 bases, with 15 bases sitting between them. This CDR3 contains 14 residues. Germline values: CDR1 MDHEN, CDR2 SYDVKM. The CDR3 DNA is TGTGCCAGCAGTGAGTTTGGATCTTGGTATGGCTACACCTTC. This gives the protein CASSEFGSWYGYTF.

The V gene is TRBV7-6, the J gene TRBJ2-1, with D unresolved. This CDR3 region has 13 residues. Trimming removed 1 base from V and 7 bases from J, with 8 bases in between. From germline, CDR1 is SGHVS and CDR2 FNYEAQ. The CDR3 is CASSLGGINEQFF. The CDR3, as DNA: TGTGCCAGCAGCTTAGGAGGTATAAATGAGCAGTTCTTC.

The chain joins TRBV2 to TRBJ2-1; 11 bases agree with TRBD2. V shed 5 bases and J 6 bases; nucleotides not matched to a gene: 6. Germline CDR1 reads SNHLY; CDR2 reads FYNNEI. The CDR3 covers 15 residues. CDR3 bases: TGTGCCAGCAGTAGTAGCGGGAGGGACCTCAATGAGCAGTTCTTC. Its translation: CASSSSGRDLNEQFF.

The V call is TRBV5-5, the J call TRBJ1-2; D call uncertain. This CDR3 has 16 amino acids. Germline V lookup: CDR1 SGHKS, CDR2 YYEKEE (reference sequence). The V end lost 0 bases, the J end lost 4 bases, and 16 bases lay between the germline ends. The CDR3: CASSLDDRYLGYGYTF. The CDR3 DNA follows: TGTGCCAGCAGCTTGGACGATCGGTACCTAGGCTATGGCTACACCTTC.